This is a list of T cell receptor beta chains from one sample in a study of cytomegalovirus exposure and HLA in healthy donors. TCRdb keeps only in-frame clones here, not all; method: immunoSEQ multiplex PCR. The sample has about 120,000 clones; approximately 80% are singletons. What was sequenced was PBMCs. These receptors were taken from a man aged 30-40 years in good health and CMV-seropositive. Both conserved end residues are part of each CDR3. The D gene is left open where the match is weak. A clone size is listed for some rows: how often the clone was seen (once, few, many), or a class if it is expanded.

CDR3nt: TGTGCCAGCAGCTTAGCGCCGGGAGAGACCCAGTACTTC; CDR3aa: CASSLAPGETQYF; len: 13; j_gene: TRBJ2-5; d_gene: .; abundance: .; v_gene: TRBV7-2
CDR3nt: TGCGCCAGCAGATGGGTCTCGGCATCTGGGGCCAACGGCCTGACTTTC; CDR3aa: CASRWVSASGANGLTF; len: 16; j_gene: TRBJ2-6; d_gene: .; abundance: few; v_gene: TRBV5-1
CDR3nt: TGTGCCAGCAGTGGCAGGGGCGACCAGCCCCAGCATTTT; CDR3aa: CASSGRGDQPQHF; len: 13; j_gene: TRBJ1-5; d_gene: .; abundance: .; v_gene: TRBV2
CDR3nt: TGTGCCAGCAGCCCAAAGGTGCGCGGCGCGGGGAAGACTGAAGCTTTCTTT; CDR3aa: CASSPKVRGAGKTEAFF; len: 17; j_gene: TRBJ1-1; d_gene: .; abundance: once; v_gene: TRBV9
CDR3nt: TGTGCCAGCAGCTCGGATGGAGTCACTGAAGCTTTCTTT; CDR3aa: CASSSDGVTEAFF; len: 13; j_gene: TRBJ1-1; d_gene: .; abundance: .; v_gene: TRBV7-3
CDR3nt: TGTGCCAGCAGTACCCCACAGGGTCTGGATTCACCCCTCCACTTT; CDR3aa: CASSTPQGLDSPLHF; len: 15; j_gene: TRBJ1-6; d_gene: .; abundance: .; v_gene: TRBV28
CDR3nt: TGCAGTGCTCCAGGGGTCTACGAGCAGTACTTC; CDR3aa: CSAPGVYEQYF; len: 11; j_gene: TRBJ2-7; d_gene: .; abundance: .; v_gene: TRBV20-1
CDR3nt: TGCGCCAGCAGCCCCGGACTAGCGGGAGCAGCCGGGGAGCTGTTTTTT; CDR3aa: CASSPGLAGAAGELFF; len: 16; j_gene: TRBJ2-2; d_gene: TRBD2; abundance: .; v_gene: TRBV4-3
CDR3nt: TGTGCCAGCAGTTTATCCCCAGGGTCTAATGAAAAACTGTTTTTT; CDR3aa: CASSLSPGSNEKLFF; len: 15; j_gene: TRBJ1-4; d_gene: .; abundance: .; v_gene: TRBV28
CDR3nt: TGTGCCAGCAGCTTACTTTGGACAGCTAGGGAGCAGTACTTC; CDR3aa: CASSLLWTAREQYF; len: 14; j_gene: TRBJ2-7; d_gene: .; abundance: .; v_gene: TRBV7-2
CDR3nt: TGCGCCAGCAGCCAAGCACTAGCGGCAAGTAGGGAGCTGTTTTTT; CDR3aa: CASSQALAASRELFF; len: 15; j_gene: TRBJ2-2; d_gene: TRBD2; abundance: .; v_gene: TRBV4-3
CDR3nt: TGTGCCACCAGCAGGACGGAGGGGAACACTGAAGCTTTCTTT; CDR3aa: CATSRTEGNTEAFF; len: 14; j_gene: TRBJ1-1; d_gene: .; abundance: .; v_gene: TRBV15
CDR3nt: TGCAGCGTTTGGACAGGGGGTTTAATCACTGAAGCTTTCTTT; CDR3aa: CSVWTGGLITEAFF; len: 14; j_gene: TRBJ1-1; d_gene: TRBD1; abundance: .; v_gene: TRBV29-1
CDR3nt: TGTGCCAGCAGCCAAGATATCGGGACCTACAATGAGCAGTTCTTC; CDR3aa: CASSQDIGTYNEQFF; len: 15; j_gene: TRBJ2-1; d_gene: .; abundance: few; v_gene: TRBV4-2
CDR3nt: TGTGCCAGCAGCTTTGGACAGGGGACCACTGAAGCTTTCTTT; CDR3aa: CASSFGQGTTEAFF; len: 14; j_gene: TRBJ1-1; d_gene: TRBD1; abundance: .; v_gene: TRBV5-4
CDR3nt: TGTGCCAGCAGCTTAAGCGGCCAGAACACTGAAGCTTTCTTT; CDR3aa: CASSLSGQNTEAFF; len: 14; j_gene: TRBJ1-1; d_gene: .; abundance: .; v_gene: TRBV7-3
CDR3nt: TGTTCCAGCAGCTCAACAGGGTTCGGGGAGCTGTTTTTT; CDR3aa: CSSSSTGFGELFF; len: 13; j_gene: TRBJ2-2; d_gene: .; abundance: .; v_gene: TRBV7-9
CDR3nt: TGTGCCAGCAGCTCGACAGGGAGCACCTACGAGCAGTACTTC; CDR3aa: CASSSTGSTYEQYF; len: 14; j_gene: TRBJ2-7; d_gene: TRBD1; abundance: .; v_gene: TRBV7-8
CDR3nt: TGTGCCAGCAGCCAAGGGACTAGCGGGAGTGGTAGCACAGATACGCAGTATTTT; CDR3aa: CASSQGTSGSGSTDTQYF; len: 18; j_gene: TRBJ2-3; d_gene: TRBD2; abundance: .; v_gene: TRBV7-2
CDR3nt: TGTGCCAGTAGGACCGGGACATTGTATGGCTACACCTTC; CDR3aa: CASRTGTLYGYTF; len: 13; j_gene: TRBJ1-2; d_gene: .; abundance: once; v_gene: TRBV19
CDR3nt: TGTGCCAGCAGCCTCGACTACGCTACCACAGATACGCAGTATTTT; CDR3aa: CASSLDYATTDTQYF; len: 15; j_gene: TRBJ2-3; d_gene: .; abundance: .; v_gene: TRBV7-3
CDR3nt: TGCAGCGTTGCTGGCCAAAAAGCGGGAGGTGAGACCCAGTACTTC; CDR3aa: CSVAGQKAGGETQYF; len: 15; j_gene: TRBJ2-5; d_gene: TRBD2; abundance: .; v_gene: TRBV29-1
CDR3nt: TGTGCCAGCAGCCCGGGGGGGGCTTACACCGGGGAGCTGTTTTTT; CDR3aa: CASSPGGAYTGELFF; len: 15; j_gene: TRBJ2-2; d_gene: TRBD2; abundance: once; v_gene: TRBV9
CDR3nt: TGTGCCAGCAGTCCCGCGGGGGCCCGGGAGCAGTACTTC; CDR3aa: CASSPAGAREQYF; len: 13; j_gene: TRBJ2-7; d_gene: .; abundance: .; v_gene: TRBV5-4
CDR3nt: TGTGCCTGGAGTGTTCGGGTAAACACCATATATTTT; CDR3aa: CAWSVRVNTIYF; len: 12; j_gene: TRBJ1-3; d_gene: .; abundance: .; v_gene: TRBV30